These 26 T cell receptor beta chains were sequenced from one sample in a study of OX40 agonist ivuxolimab in advanced cancers. The assay was immunoSEQ multiplex PCR, and TCRdb's table has in-frame clones only and misses some. Found here are around 60,000 clones, roughly nine tenths of them singletons; the top ten hold approximately 0.8%. The specimen comprised CD4+ or CD8+ T cells sorted from blood, sampled in a trial of the OX40 agonist ivuxolimab. These receptors came from an adult with an advanced solid tumor such as melanoma, head and neck, liver or kidney cancer.

V is TRBV5-1 and J is TRBJ2-5; D possibly uses TRBD1 or TRBD2 (5 bases each). With 7 bases removed from V and 2 bases from J, the gap between germline ends came to 15 bases. The CDR3 consists of 14 residues. Per germline, CDR1 SGHRS and CDR2 YFSETQ. CDR3 amino acids: CASGRDPGQETQYF. The CDR3 DNA reads as TGCGCCAGCGGACGGGACCCAGGACAAGAGACCCAGTACTTC.

V gene TRBV5-1 combines with J gene TRBJ1-1; 8 bases are shared with TRBD1. Germline V CDR1 and CDR2: SGHRS, YFSETQ. This CDR3 has 13 amino acids. V was clipped by 8 bases and J by 3 bases; unmatched bases: 6. In DNA, the CDR3 is TGCGCCAGTGGACAGGGAACACACACTGAAGCTTTCTTT. This encodes CASGQGTHTEAFF.

The sample holds a few counts of this clone. The V and J genes are TRBV9 and TRBJ2-7; D not certain. Trimming removed 3 bases from V and 2 bases from J, with 18 bases in between. From germline, CDR1 is SGDLS and CDR2 YYNGEE. The CDR3 extends over 16 amino acids. The CDR3: CASSDAPDAATYEQYF. The CDR3 nucleotides read TGTGCCAGCAGCGACGCTCCAGATGCGGCAACCTACGAGCAGTACTTC.

This chain joins TRBV9 and TRBJ2-7, with D unresolved. V lost 0 bases and J 2 bases, leaving 12 bases between the germline ends. The length of the CDR3 is 15 residues. From germline, CDR1 is SGDLS and CDR2 YYNGEE. CDR3 DNA: TGTGCCAGCAGCGTAGAACCGACGTTTACCTACGAGCAGTACTTC. Protein product: CASSVEPTFTYEQYF.

This chain connects TRBV19 to TRBJ2-2; D is perhaps TRBD1 (5 bases). CDR3 length: 16 residues. The V gene's germline CDR1 is LNHDA and CDR2 SQIVND (reference sequence). V lost 5 bases and J 3 bases, leaving 16 bases between the germline ends. CDR3 DNA sequence: TGTGCCAGTAGTTCCCGCAGGGAAGGGTACACCGGGGAGCTGTTTTTT. Protein: CASSSRREGYTGELFF.

Points on this clone: The junction and the germline gene differ at one end; a read error may be behind it. V gene TRBV5-6 combines with J gene TRBJ2-7; 8 bases are shared with TRBD1. The CDR3 length is 12 residues. The germline gives CDR1 SGHDT, CDR2 YYEEEE. In DNA form, the CDR3 reads TGTGTCAGCAGCAGGGGGCCCTACGAGCAGTACTTC. It specifies CVSSRGPYEQYF.

This clone has only one observation. The chain links TRBV21-1 to TRBJ1-4; the table calls TRBD1, which could not be checked here. TRBV21-1 is reported as a pseudogene. The length of the CDR3 is 14 residues. CDR3 nucleotide sequence: TGTGCCTTCATTGACAGGGCGGGGTTGGAAAAACTGTTTTTT. Encoded protein: CAFIDRAGLEKLFF.

CDR3 amino acids: CASSFRPGGNQPQHF. The CDR3, as DNA: TGCGCCAGCAGCTTCCGTCCGGGAGGCAATCAGCCCCAGCATTTT. The chain couples TRBV5-1 to TRBJ1-5; D is undetermined. V lost 2 bases and J lost 2, with 11 bases in between. The CDR3 has 15 residues. Germline CDR1 is SGHRS and CDR2 is YFSETQ.

The rearrangement joins TRBV11-2 to TRBJ1-4; no firm D call. The V end lost 2 bases, the J end lost 4 bases, and 11 bases lay between the germline ends. Germline V gene data show CDR1 as SGHAT and CDR2 as FQNNGV. This CDR3 has 15 amino acids. CDR3 loop: CASSLSALVNEKLFF. The CDR3 DNA sequence: TGTGCCAGCAGCTTAAGCGCCCTTGTTAATGAAAAACTGTTTTTT.

Worth noting for this clone: Different DNA sequences within this sample yield the same CDR3. The chain links TRBV2 to TRBJ1-6, with 7 bases fitting TRBD1. The ends lost 4 bases at V and 8 bases at J; junction bases unmatched: 5. Germline V gene lookup returns CDR1 SNHLY and CDR2 FYNNEI. The CDR3 length is 14 residues. In DNA form, the CDR3 reads TGTGCCAGCAGTGCCCGACAGGGCTATTCACCCCTCCACTTT. Translation: CASSARQGYSPLHF.

The chain couples TRBV25-1 to TRBJ1-2; D is ambiguous. This CDR3 spans 13 amino acids. The ends were cut back, 1 base at V and 7 bases at J, with 10 bases in the middle. Germline CDR1 reads MGHDK; CDR2 reads SYGVNS. CDR3 residues: CASSELGALGYTF. For the CDR3, the DNA is TGTGCCAGCAGTGAATTAGGCGCACTTGGCTACACCTTC.

This chain connects TRBV7-2 to TRBJ2-1, with D maybe TRBD2 (6 bases). The CDR3 is 15 amino acids. V lost 5 bases to trimming and J lost 3 bases, with 14 bases between them. Germline V gene data show CDR1 as SGHTA and CDR2 as FQGNSA. DNA of the CDR3: TGTGCCAGCAGCGCTAGCTCGACTAGCTACAATGAGCAGTTCTTC. Residues: CASSASSTSYNEQFF.

The chain has TRBV29-1 and TRBJ1-2; D is perhaps TRBD1 (5 bases). CDR1 SQVTM and CDR2 ANQGSEA come from the germline V gene. Trimming removed 4 bases from V and 8 bases from J, with 11 bases in between. The CDR3 spans 11 residues. The CDR3 spells CSVGRVGGYTF. The CDR3 DNA is TGCAGCGTTGGCAGGGTTGGGGGCTACACCTTC.

About this clone: The same CDR3 is also encoded by other DNA sequences in this sample. This chain joins TRBV25-1 and TRBJ1-6, with a weak D call TRBD1 (6 bases). The CDR3 extends over 12 amino acids. Trimming cost V 9 bases and J 9 bases, with 12 bases left between them. CDR1 is MGHDK, CDR2 SYGVNS, per germline. CDR3 in DNA: TGTGCCAGTAATACAGGGAGTTCACCCCTCCACTTT. The encoded protein is CASNTGSSPLHF.

J is TRBJ1-5 and V is TRBV28, with D hard to call. V was clipped by 6 bases and J by 6 bases, with 15 bases between them. In germline, CDR1 is MDHEN, CDR2 SYDVKM. This CDR3 has 14 amino acids. CDR3 sequence reads: CASSLTVRGQPQHF. The CDR3 DNA reads TGTGCCAGCAGCCTTACCGTCCGGGGTCAGCCCCAGCATTTT.

This sequence joins TRBV9 and TRBJ2-1; 8 bases are shared with TRBD2. The trim removed 0 bases at V and 3 bases at J, leaving 2 bases unmatched. The CDR3 is made up of 15 amino acids. Germline assignment: CDR1 SGDLS and CDR2 YYNGEE. The CDR3 loop is CASSVAAGGYNEQFF. The DNA of the CDR3 is TGTGCCAGCAGCGTAGCGGCGGGGGGCTACAATGAGCAGTTCTTC.

This rearrangement joins TRBV6-1 to TRBJ1-1; maybe TRBD1 (6 bases). This CDR3 contains 13 residues. The germline gives CDR1 MNHNS, CDR2 SASEGT. Trimming pared 8 bases from V and 1 base from J, leaving 11 bases between. CDR3 in amino acids: CASVGTRNTEAFF. The CDR3 DNA reads TGTGCCAGCGTCGGGACAAGGAACACTGAAGCTTTCTTT.

The gene calls are TRBV6-1 and TRBJ2-7; the D call may be TRBD1 or TRBD2 (5 bases each). The germline CDR1 and CDR2 sequences are MNHNS and SASEGT. Trimming removed 6 bases at V and 1 base at J, with 13 bases between. This CDR3 region has 14 residues. The CDR3 region is CASSTGTNSYEQYF. The CDR3 bases are TGTGCCAGCAGCACCGGGACGAATTCCTACGAGCAGTACTTC.

J is TRBJ2-3 and V is TRBV7-9; TRBD2 matches at 7 bases. The CDR3 runs 14 residues. V trimming: 7 bases; J trimming: 2 bases; junction bases outside the gene matches: 6. CDR1 and CDR2 from the germline V gene are SEHNR and FQNEAQ (reference sequence). CDR3: CASTRGDPTDTQYF. The DNA for the CDR3 is TGTGCCAGCACCCGGGGGGACCCCACAGATACGCAGTATTTT.

This chain joins TRBV6-5 and TRBJ2-7, with D unresolved. This CDR3 comprises 12 residues. Germline V lookup: CDR1 MNHEY, CDR2 SVGAGI. Trimming shortened V by 5 bases and J by 5 bases, and 10 bases separated the two germline ends. The CDR3 protein is CASSGSLNEQYF. In DNA, the CDR3 is TGTGCCAGCAGTGGGTCCCTCAACGAGCAGTACTTC.

The chain joins TRBV5-1 to TRBJ2-7, with 9 bases that match TRBD1. Germline CDR1 is SGHRS and CDR2 is YFSETQ. Trimming at V came to 8 bases and at J to 6 bases, leaving 9 bases not matched to a gene. The CDR3 has 13 residues. The CDR3 region is CASRTGGGGEQYF. Here the CDR3 DNA reads TGCGCCAGTCGAACAGGGGGCGGAGGCGAGCAGTACTTC.

The chain carries TRBV10-2 and TRBJ2-7, with 7 bases that match TRBD1. The V gene's germline CDR1 is WSHSY and CDR2 SAAADI. V lost 10 bases and J lost 2; bases outside the gene matches: 14. The CDR3 is made up of 15 amino acids. The CDR3 DNA sequence: TGCGCCACCAAGCAGGAGAAGGGGGCCCCCTACGAGCAGTACTTC. Translating gives CATKQEKGAPYEQYF.

J is TRBJ1-2 and V is TRBV6-5; 8 positions match TRBD1. This CDR3 has 14 residues. The V gene's germline CDR1 is MNHEY and CDR2 SVGAGI. V lost 6 bases and J lost 3; bases outside the gene matches: 6. In nucleotides, the CDR3 is TGTGCCAGCAGCCTCAGGGGGCACGACTATGGCTACACCTTC. This gives the protein CASSLRGHDYGYTF.

The CDR3 DNA is TGTGCCAGCAGCTTAAGCGGTCAGGGTCGAGTTTTGAGGGCTTTCTTT. Translated, it gives CASSLSGQGRVLRAFF. This chain uses TRBV7-8 with TRBJ1-1, with D maybe TRBD1 (5 bases). V was trimmed by 2 bases and J by 11 bases, leaving 24 bases between them. The CDR3 is 16 amino acids. From germline, CDR1 is SGHVS and CDR2 FQNEAQ.

V and J are TRBV4-1 and TRBJ2-7; 11 nucleotides match TRBD2. V lost 3 bases and J lost 6; bases outside the gene matches: 7. This CDR3 contains 15 residues. From germline, CDR1 is MGHRA and CDR2 YSYEKL. CDR3 region: CASSQPASGGSEQYF. The CDR3, as DNA: TGCGCCAGCAGCCAGCCGGCTAGCGGGGGGAGCGAGCAGTACTTC.

The gene calls are TRBV30 and TRBJ1-4; D not resolved. The CDR3 length is 20 residues. In germline, CDR1 is GTSNPN, CDR2 SVGIG (reference sequence). Trimming pared 7 bases from V and 0 bases from J, leaving 30 bases between. CDR3 residues: CASIHTWELGSEATNEKLFF. The DNA of the CDR3 is TGTGCCTCGATTCACACTTGGGAGTTAGGATCAGAGGCAACTAATGAAAAACTGTTTTTT.